Here is one TCR beta chain with its context. As handled by the study authors: Estimation of nucleated cell counts was performed using reference gene primer amplification. TCRdb's copy holds only in-frame clones and misses some; the assay was immunoSEQ multiplex PCR. From that table come the V and J calls and clone size; the DNA was used to work out D and trimming. The sample carries tens of thousands of clones, around 86% recorded once. The data stem from a study of blood T cell repertoires in COVID-19. Study summary: The United States, Italy and Spain provided the acute and convalescent COVID-19 samples. T cells, B-cell-depleted T cells, or PBMCs supplied cDNA or gDNA.

Germline V lookup: CDR1 SGHTA, CDR2 FQGNSA. This CDR3 has 15 residues. Trimming stripped 0 bases from V and 0 bases from J, with 5 bases between. The receptor was derived from a woman of 80 years or more with acute or convalescent COVID-19. The genes are TRBV7-2 and TRBJ1-4; D uncertain. Sequences were obtained from peripheral blood. Written as DNA, the CDR3 is TGTGCCAGCAGCTTAGCAGGAGCAACTAATGAAAAACTGTTTTTT. It is translated as CASSLAGATNEKLFF. Full variable domain (rest looked up from reference TRBV7-2 and TRBJ1-4): GAGVSQSPSNKVTEKGKDVELRCDPISGHTALYWYRQSLGQGLEFLIYFQGNSAPDKSGLPSDRFSAERTGGSVSTLTIQRTQQEDSAVYLCASSLAGATNEKLFFGSGTQLSVL.